This TCR beta chain was sequenced in a study of T cell repertoires in cytomegalovirus infection. Across the whole study: Signatures in public TCR beta sequences pointed to both CMV infection and matching HLA type.

Study results and caveats: HLA-C-restricted CMV-specific TCR beta clonotypes prevailed in the ex vivo response. There were carriers of CMV plus the relevant HLA, and cumulative public TCR beta family frequency identified them.

TCRdb processed the reads anew with MiXCR; each CDR3 protein has one entry. The table has about 140,000 distinct CDR3 sequences, under 8.5% seen once. In its sample, this clonotype was seen many times. The antigen is unknown. V was shortened by 2 bases and J by 7 bases, with 12 bases between the two germline ends. The CDR3 contains 14 residues. Germline V gene sequence: CDR1 SNHLY, CDR2 FYNNEI. The sample taken for sequencing was PBMCs. This sequence joins TRBV2 and TRBJ2-1; a possible D gene is TRBD2 (5 bases). This clonotype was obtained from a human donor in good health (CMV status not recorded). Some clones in this sample may be carry-over from other donors' samples. The CDR3 region has the DNA TGTGCCAGCAGTGAAACCGGGCCGGGAAATGAGCAGTTCTTC. Translated: CASSETGPGNEQFF.